One and the same sample provided the 6 T cell receptor beta chains below, sequenced in a study of T cells in Graves' hyperthyroidism and ophthalmopathy (dated by TCRdb to between 2018 and 2021). The library came from multiplex PCR. Sequencing took place on an Illumina HiSeq 2000. The TCR beta CDR3 regions were amplified from the RNA transcripts. The TCR CDR3 was subjected to a first round of RT-PCR using the HTBI primer set and the Qiagen OneStep RT-PCR kit. TCRdb took the public reads, trimmed them with fastp at Q25, ran MiXCR for clone calling and kept in-frame beta chains. Under each unique CDR3 protein, matching rows form one entry showing the most common genes and DNA. The sample table records around 420,000 distinct CDR3 sequences; roughly an eighth of these occur just once. The top ten hold 5.3% of the sample. Sequencing was performed on blood. These receptor sequences come from a young woman with Graves' hyperthyroidism.

This clonotype has at least ten counts. The chain combines TRBV6-1 with TRBJ1-2; D is possibly TRBD1 (6 bases). CDR3 size: 13 residues. Germline assignment: CDR1 MNHNS and CDR2 SASEGT. V lost 5 bases and J lost 4, with 11 bases in between. CDR3 coding DNA: TGTGCCAGCAGTTCTACAGGGTCCTATGGCTACACCTTC. Translation: CASSSTGSYGYTF.

This clonotype has at least ten counts. CDR3 sequence: CASSFWTGPYEQYF. The DNA of the CDR3 is TGTGCCAGCAGCTTCTGGACGGGACCCTACGAGCAGTACTTC. The chain combines TRBV7-2 with TRBJ2-7; D could derive from TRBD1 or TRBD2 (5 bases each). V lost 3 bases and J lost 2, with 11 bases in between. The V gene's germline CDR1 is SGHTA and CDR2 FQGNSA. The CDR3 is made up of 14 amino acids. The full variable domain, completed using reference TRBV7-2 and TRBJ2-7, is GAGVSQSPSNKVTEKGKDVELRCDPISGHTALYWYRQSLGQGLEFLIYFQGNSAPDKSGLPSDRFSAERTGGSVSTLTIQRTQQEDSAVYLCASSFWTGPYEQYFGPGTRLTVT.

The V call is TRBV30, the J call TRBJ1-5; D not resolved. Germline CDR1 and CDR2: GTSNPN and SVGIG (reference sequence). The V end was cut by 0 bases, the J end by 4 bases, with 7 bases between. This CDR3 region has 13 residues. CDR3 sequence reads: CAWSVEENQPQHF. The CDR3 nucleotides read TGTGCCTGGAGTGTTGAAGAAAATCAGCCCCAGCATTTT. Drawing the rest from reference TRBV30 and TRBJ1-5, the complete variable domain is SQTIHQWPATLVQPVGSPLSLECTVEGTSNPNLYWYRQAAGRGLQLLFYSVGIGQISSEVPQNLSASRPQDRQFILSSKKLLLSDSGFYLCAWSVEENQPQHFGDGTRLSIL.

This rearrangement joins TRBV7-2 to TRBJ1-5, with D possibly TRBD1 on 6 matching bases. Trimming took off 3 bases at V and 1 base at J, with 10 bases between the two ends. The V gene's germline CDR1 is SGHTA and CDR2 FQGNSA. CDR3 length equals 15 residues. The CDR3 loop reads CASSLGDTSNQPQHF. Here the CDR3 DNA reads TGTGCCAGCAGCTTGGGGGACACCAGCAATCAGCCCCAGCATTTT.

This clonotype was counted a single time. This rearrangement joins TRBV7-3 to TRBJ2-2; tentatively, D is TRBD1 (6 bases). V was shortened by 5 bases and J by 6 bases, with 10 bases between the two germline ends. CDR1 and CDR2 from the germline V gene are SGHTA and FQGTGA. CDR3 length equals 13 residues. CDR3 in amino acids: CASSTGQPGELFF. CDR3 in DNA: TGTGCCAGCAGCACAGGACAGCCCGGGGAGCTGTTTTTT.

This clonotype has a handful of counts. This chain joins TRBV19 and TRBJ1-5, with D unresolved. Germline CDR1 and CDR2: LNHDA and SQIVND (reference sequence). The CDR3 has 13 amino acids. V gave up 1 base and J gave up 5 bases, with 6 bases separating them. The CDR3 region has the DNA TGTGCCAGTAGTATAGGCTTTGATCAGCCCCAGCATTTT. It encodes CASSIGFDQPQHF.